Below are 10 T cell receptor beta chains sequenced from a single sample in a study of shared clonotypes between healthy human individuals. The assay was immunoSEQ multiplex PCR, and TCRdb's table has in-frame clones only and misses some. The sample lists 2 million to 2.5 million clones; around 95% were seen once. Sequencing was done on a sample of naive CD4+ T cells sorted from blood. Subset: CD45RA+ positively selected. The receptors here all came from a man younger than 35 in good health.

The gene calls are TRBV4-3 and TRBJ1-2, with D hard to call. Trimming shortened V by 0 bases and J by 5 bases, and 7 bases separated the two germline ends. CDR1 and CDR2 from the germline V gene are LGHNA and YSLEER. The CDR3 sequence is 13 residues long. The CDR3 region is CASSQDRRYGYTF. The CDR3 coding sequence is TGCGCCAGCAGCCAAGACCGCAGGTATGGCTACACCTTC.

In the case of this clone: The same CDR3 also results from other DNA sequences found in this sample. The chain employs TRBV5-1 and TRBJ1-1, with 8 bases matching TRBD1. Germline CDR1 and CDR2: SGHRS and YFSETQ. This CDR3 is 14 amino acids long. V lost 2 bases and J lost 1; bases outside the gene matches: 1. The CDR3 loop reads CASSLGTGNTEAFF. The CDR3 bases are TGCGCCAGCAGCTTAGGGACAGGGAACACTGAAGCTTTCTTT.

This clone was seen only once. The chain couples TRBV7-2 to TRBJ1-2; maybe TRBD1 (6 bases). The V gene lost 1 base and the J gene lost 3 bases, with 15 bases spanning the gap. CDR1 and CDR2 from the germline V gene are SGHTA and FQGNSA. The CDR3 runs to 16 residues. The CDR3 sequence: CASSLGPGGADYGYTF. The DNA for the CDR3 is TGTGCCAGCAGCTTAGGCCCTGGGGGGGCGGACTATGGCTACACCTTC. The variable domain in full, with the rest retrieved from reference TRBV7-2 and TRBJ1-2, is GAGVSQSPSNKVTEKGKDVELRCDPISGHTALYWYRQSLGQGLEFLIYFQGNSAPDKSGLPSDRFSAERTGGSVSTLTIQRTQQEDSAVYLCASSLGPGGADYGYTFGSGTRLTVV.

The chain carries TRBV28 and TRBJ1-4; a possible D gene is TRBD1 (5 bases). This CDR3 is 15 amino acids long. CDR1 is MDHEN, CDR2 SYDVKM, per germline. Between the trimmed V and J ends, which lost 2 bases and 7 bases, there was a span of 14 bases. The DNA for the CDR3 is TGTGCCAGCAGTTTAAGCGGGGTTCAGGGTGAAAAACTGTTTTTT. It codes for CASSLSGVQGEKLFF.

This clone appeared a few times. This chain uses TRBV11-2 with TRBJ2-5; TRBD1 or TRBD2 may be the D gene (5 bases each). The CDR3 spans 15 residues. Per germline, CDR1 SGHAT and CDR2 FQNNGV. The germline V and J ends were trimmed by 1 base and 2 bases, with 11 bases remaining between them. Here the CDR3 DNA reads TGTGCCAGCAGCTTAGGGGGGACCCCACAAGAGACCCAGTACTTC. This gives the protein CASSLGGTPQETQYF.

This rearrangement joins TRBV30 to TRBJ2-7, with TRBD1 matching over 9 bases. CDR3 length equals 12 residues. The V segment lost 7 bases and the J segment 5 bases; nucleotides outside the gene matches: 6. CDR1 GTSNPN and CDR2 SVGIG come from the germline V gene (reference sequence). CDR3 loop: CASGTGINEQYF. The CDR3 bases are TGTGCCTCGGGGACAGGGATTAACGAGCAGTACTTC. Drawing the rest from reference TRBV30 and TRBJ2-7, the complete variable domain is SQTIHQWPATLVQPVGSPLSLECTVEGTSNPNLYWYRQAAGRGLQLLFYSVGIGQISSEVPQNLSASRPQDRQFILSSKKLLLSDSGFYLCASGTGINEQYFGPGTRLTVT.

As concerns this clone: This sample also contains other DNA sequences that code for the same CDR3. The chain couples TRBV2 to TRBJ2-7, with a possible D match to TRBD1 (5 bases). Germline values: CDR1 SNHLY, CDR2 FYNNEI. Trimming stripped 0 bases from V and 2 bases from J, with 8 bases between. CDR3 length: 14 amino acids. The CDR3 loop reads CASSEARQTYEQYF. The CDR3 DNA reads as TGTGCCAGCAGTGAAGCGCGACAGACCTACGAGCAGTACTTC.

Details on this clone: This sample includes further DNA sequences coding for the same CDR3. The rearrangement uses TRBV7-2 and TRBJ2-3; D ambiguous. Per germline, CDR1 SGHTA and CDR2 FQGNSA. The CDR3 has 14 residues. Trimming took 0 bases from V and 4 from J, leaving 8 bases between them. DNA for the CDR3: TGTGCCAGCAGCTTAGCCCGGGCTGCAGATACGCAGTATTTT. It translates to CASSLARAADTQYF.

About this clone itself: This CDR3 is also generated by other DNA sequences in the sample. The J gene is TRBJ1-5, the V gene TRBV4-1; D not certain. Germline V gene lookup returns CDR1 MGHRA and CDR2 YSYEKL. The V end was cut by 4 bases, the J end by 0 bases, with 10 bases between. CDR3 length: 15 amino acids. The CDR3 nucleotides read TGCGCCAGCAGCCCGACCGACGGTAGCAATCAGCCCCAGCATTTT. Encoded protein: CASSPTDGSNQPQHF.

The chain couples TRBV27 to TRBJ2-7, with 12 bases fitting TRBD1. The CDR3 runs to 14 residues. The V and J ends lost 3 bases and 7 bases, in that order; junction bases with no gene match: 4. Germline V CDR1 and CDR2: MNHEY, SMNVEV (reference sequence). The CDR3 loop is CASSFPGQGAEQYF. For the CDR3, the DNA is TGTGCCAGCAGTTTCCCGGGACAGGGGGCTGAGCAGTACTTC.